What follows are 24 T cell receptor beta chains derived from one specimen sequenced in a study of response to subunit inactivated influenza vaccine (dated by TCRdb to about 2018). Library preparation was by RT-PCR. Reads for this sample came from an Illumina HiSeq 2500. TCRdb ran its own pipeline on the public reads, namely fastp trimming at Q25 and MiXCR clone calling, and kept in-frame beta chains. Each record represents a unique CDR3 protein, reported with the most common genes and DNA among its rows. The sample table contains almost 600,000 distinct CDR3 sequences; only one count was recorded for around 13% of them. Together, the top ten hold 11% of the sample. Material: PBMCs from blood, obtained 11 to 12 days after vaccination. The receptors shown here come from a man aged 45-65 years who received an inactivated influenza vaccine. Donor details come from another sample of the same person, matched by shared clones.

The V and J genes are TRBV7-6 and TRBJ2-7, with 7 positions matching TRBD1. V lost 6 bases, J lost 5 bases, and 16 bases stayed unmatched. Per the germline V gene, CDR1 is SGHVS and CDR2 is FNYEAQ. The CDR3 spans 16 residues. In DNA form, the CDR3 reads TGTGCCAGCAGTTGGGATCCCGGGACAGTTTTTAACGAGCAGTACTTC. This codes for CASSWDPGTVFNEQYF.

This chain links TRBV10-3 with TRBJ1-2; D possibly corresponds to TRBD1 (6 bases). V lost 0 bases and J 7 bases, leaving 18 bases between the germline ends. CDR1 is ENHRY and CDR2 is SYGVKD in the germline V gene. The CDR3 is made up of 16 amino acids. The CDR3 DNA reads TGTGCCATCAGTGAGTCAAAGAGTGCGGGGGGCTCTGGCTACACCTTC. Its translation is CAISESKSAGGSGYTF.

This clonotype was seen a few times. The CDR3, as DNA: TGCAGCGTTGGGCCGAGGGGCACAGATACGCAGTATTTT. Protein sequence: CSVGPRGTDTQYF. This chain joins TRBV29-1 and TRBJ2-3; D might be TRBD2 (5 bases). The CDR3 extends over 13 amino acids. Germline CDR1 reads SQVTM; CDR2 reads ANQGSEA. Trimming took off 4 bases at V and 1 base at J, with 9 bases between the two ends.

In its sample, this clonotype was seen a few times. This chain links TRBV6-1 with TRBJ2-5; TRBD1 agrees at 7 bases. The CDR3 has 16 residues. Trimming cost V 4 bases and J 1 base; bases outside gene matches: 9. Germline lookup yields CDR1 MNHNS and CDR2 SASEGT. The CDR3 region is CASSGAPRTGQETQYF. The CDR3 coding sequence is TGTGCCAGCAGTGGGGCACCTCGGACAGGCCAAGAGACCCAGTACTTC.

This clonotype was counted at least ten times. The J gene is TRBJ2-7, the V gene TRBV5-1, with 7 bases matching TRBD2. V trimming: 0 bases; J trimming: 9 bases; junction bases outside the gene matches: 6. CDR3 length: 13 amino acids. Germline-derived CDR1 and CDR2 are SGHRS and YFSETQ. The DNA for the CDR3 is TGCGCCAGCAGCTTGGTGGGACTAAGTCGGCAGTACTTC. Its translation is CASSLVGLSRQYF. The variable domain in full, completed from reference TRBV5-1 and TRBJ2-7, reads KAGVTQTPRYLIKTRGQQVTLSCSPISGHRSVSWYQQTPGQGLQFLFEYFSETQRNKGNFPGRFSGRQFSNSRSEMNVSTLELGDSALYLCASSLVGLSRQYFGPGTRLTVT.

This rearrangement joins TRBV25-1 to TRBJ1-4; 7 bases map to TRBD1. The CDR3 contains 13 residues. The trim removed 7 bases at V and 1 base at J, leaving 0 bases unmatched. Looked up from germline, CDR1 is MGHDK and CDR2 is SYGVNS. DNA of the CDR3: TGTGCCAGCAACAGGGGAACTAATGAAAAACTGTTTTTT. It yields the protein CASNRGTNEKLFF.

The genes are TRBV20-1 and TRBJ1-6, with 7 bases that match TRBD1. The CDR3 is 16 amino acids. CDR1 and CDR2 (germline): DFQATT, SNEGSKA (reference sequence). J gave up 2 bases and V 1 base, and 5 bases lay outside the gene matches. CDR3 coding DNA: TGCAGTGCTAGAGCACGACAGGGTGCCTATAATTCACCCCTCCACTTT. It is translated as CSARARQGAYNSPLHF.

Worth noting for this clonotype: Possible read error: a much larger clone is one base away. The chain recombines TRBV28 with TRBJ2-3, with 7 nucleotides matching TRBD1. CDR1 is MDHEN, CDR2 SYDVKM, per germline. The CDR3 contains 14 residues. The trim removed 6 bases at V and 0 bases at J, leaving 3 bases unmatched. CDR3 coding DNA: TGTGCCAGCAGCAGGGGGTATAGCACAGATACGCAGTATTTT. Its protein product is CASSRGYSTDTQYF.

The chain is built from TRBV29-1 and TRBJ2-3, with no clear D. This CDR3 has 11 amino acids. The germline V gene has CDR1 SQVTM and CDR2 ANQGSEA. V lost 7 bases and J lost 5, with 10 bases in between. The CDR3 DNA reads TGCAGCGCAGAATCCGGAGATACGCAGTATTTT. Protein: CSAESGDTQYF.

The chain couples TRBV7-9 to TRBJ2-5; TRBD1 aligns across 8 bases. The ends lost 4 bases at V and 2 bases at J; junction bases unmatched: 6. This CDR3 has 15 residues. Germline loops: CDR1 SEHNR, CDR2 FQNEAQ (reference sequence). DNA for the CDR3: TGTGCCAGCAGCTGGAGGACAGGGCCACAAGAGACCCAGTACTTC. Its translation is CASSWRTGPQETQYF.

The chain links TRBV3-1 to TRBJ2-7; TRBD2 is a possible D gene (5 bases). V shed 1 base and J shed 4 bases, with 8 bases lying between them. There are 13 residues in the CDR3. CDR1 and CDR2 from the germline V gene are LGHDT and YNNKEL (reference sequence). The CDR3 protein is CASSQVPGYEQYF. CDR3 coding DNA: TGTGCCAGCAGCCAAGTTCCGGGGTACGAGCAGTACTTC.

This chain links TRBV10-3 with TRBJ2-3, with D perhaps TRBD2 (5 bases). V was shortened by 6 bases and J by 2 bases, with 9 bases between the two germline ends. Germline V gives CDR1 ENHRY, CDR2 SYGVKD. CDR3 size: 13 residues. The CDR3 region has the DNA TGTGCCATCAGGAGGGCAGACACAGATACGCAGTATTTT. This sequence encodes CAIRRADTDTQYF.

The chain employs TRBV15 and TRBJ2-1; no clear D gene. Trimming cost V 0 bases and J 15 bases, with 15 bases left between them. Germline CDR1 is LNHNV and CDR2 is YYDKDF (reference sequence). The CDR3 loop spans 13 amino acids. This chain's CDR3 is CATSRDIARGAFF. CDR3 coding DNA: TGTGCCACCAGCAGAGATATTGCTAGAGGTGCGTTCTTC.

The chain is built from TRBV24-1 and TRBJ2-3; D might be TRBD1 (6 bases). The CDR3 totals 15 residues. Germline V gives CDR1 KGHDR, CDR2 SFDVKD. V was pared by 7 bases and J by 2 bases, with 15 bases between. CDR3 bases: TGTGCCACCAGCCAAACAGGGATCCCCACAGATACGCAGTATTTT. Its protein product is CATSQTGIPTDTQYF.

The CDR3 sequence: CASSAYRDRLPKTEFF. CDR3 in DNA: TGTGCCAGCAGCGCCTACCGGGACAGGCTCCCTAAGACGGAGTTCTTC. This sequence joins TRBV7-8 and TRBJ2-1, with 8 bases aligning to TRBD1. CDR1 SGHVS and CDR2 FQNEAQ come from the germline V gene. This CDR3 region has 16 residues. Unmatched junction bases numbered 20, after V lost 5 bases and J lost 14 bases.

This clonotype has only a few counts. The chain recombines TRBV20-1 with TRBJ2-4; D uncertain. V was pared by 0 bases and J by 5 bases, with 11 bases between. The germline V gene encodes CDR1 DFQATT and CDR2 SNEGSKA (reference sequence). The CDR3 length is 14 residues. CDR3 DNA: TGCAGTGCTAGAGATAATTACCGGGAAAACATTCAGTACTTC. As protein: CSARDNYRENIQYF.

About this clonotype: A read error is possible here, since a much larger clone lies one base away. CDR3 sequence: CASSYRRSQETQYF. CDR3 nucleotide sequence: TGTGCCAGCAGTTACCGGCGCTCCCAAGAGACCCAGTACTTC. V gene TRBV6-2 or TRBV6-3 combines with J gene TRBJ2-5; D gene unclear. Deletions cut 2 bases from V and 1 base from J, with 8 bases between. This CDR3 spans 14 amino acids. Germline CDR1 and CDR2: MNHEY and SVGEGT.

The chain is built from TRBV20-1 and TRBJ1-1; D perhaps matches TRBD1 (6 bases). Trimming removed 3 bases from V and 4 bases from J, with 12 bases in between. The length of the CDR3 is 13 residues. Germline V gene data show CDR1 as DFQATT and CDR2 as SNEGSKA (reference sequence). The CDR3 loop reads CSASQGPTTEAFF. CDR3 DNA sequence: TGCAGTGCTAGTCAGGGGCCAACCACTGAAGCTTTCTTT.

This clonotype was counted between two and nine times. V and J are TRBV12-3 or TRBV12-4 and TRBJ1-5; D is uncertain. The ends were cut back, 3 bases at V and 7 bases at J, with 13 bases in the middle. The CDR3 is made up of 14 amino acids. The CDR3 DNA reads TGTGCCAGCAGTTTCGGGCGGACGAGACAGCCCCAGCATTTT. It codes for CASSFGRTRQPQHF.

This clonotype was observed a few times. The CDR3 is CASRPTGLTDTQYF. The DNA of the CDR3 is TGTGCCAGCAGGCCGACAGGGTTGACAGATACGCAGTATTTT. V gene TRBV12-3 or TRBV12-4 combines with J gene TRBJ2-3; 7 bases match TRBD1. V lost 6 bases and J lost 3; bases outside the gene matches: 6. The CDR3 extends over 14 amino acids.

The chain is built from TRBV7-2 and TRBJ1-2; no firm D call. Looked up from germline, CDR1 is SGHTA and CDR2 is FQGNSA. The CDR3 consists of 13 residues. With 6 bases removed from V and 2 bases from J, the gap between germline ends came to 10 bases. The CDR3 reads CASRVDRNYGYTF. In DNA form, the CDR3 reads TGTGCCAGCAGGGTAGACCGGAACTATGGCTACACCTTC. Full variable domain (rest looked up from reference TRBV7-2 and TRBJ1-2): GAGVSQSPSNKVTEKGKDVELRCDPISGHTALYWYRQSLGQGLEFLIYFQGNSAPDKSGLPSDRFSAERTGGSVSTLTIQRTQQEDSAVYLCASRVDRNYGYTFGSGTRLTVV.

V gene TRBV5-1 combines with J gene TRBJ2-7; D perhaps matches TRBD2 (5 bases). The germline V gene has CDR1 SGHRS and CDR2 YFSETQ. CDR3 length: 16 residues. V lost 3 bases, J lost 5 bases, and 21 bases lay in between. In DNA, the CDR3 is TGCGCCAGCAGCTCTCCCGTACCGGGATTTATAGACGAGCAGTACTTC. This sequence encodes CASSSPVPGFIDEQYF.

The CDR3 region is CASSVDGTSLIDEQFF. In DNA, the CDR3 is TGTGCCAGCAGCGTAGATGGGACTAGCTTAATCGATGAGCAGTTCTTC. This rearrangement joins TRBV9 to TRBJ2-1, with TRBD2 identical over 9 bases. The CDR3 length is 16 residues. The V and J ends lost 0 bases and 8 bases, in that order; junction bases with no gene match: 9. Germline CDR1 and CDR2: SGDLS and YYNGEE.

This rearrangement joins TRBV18 to TRBJ1-3; D is unresolved. Trimming took 1 base from V and 8 from J, leaving 12 bases between them. Germline V gene sequence: CDR1 KGHSH, CDR2 LQKENI. The CDR3 covers 14 residues. CDR3 sequence: CASSPQQGRDTIYF. The CDR3 region has the DNA TGTGCCAGCTCACCACAACAAGGACGGGACACCATATATTTT.